This is a list of T cell receptor beta chains from one sample in a study of post-analysis software for immune sequencing data. MiXCR, run by TCRdb on the PCR reads, gives a single entry per CDR3 protein. The sample lists 380,000 or so distinct CDR3 sequences; roughly 35% were seen once. Input material: blood. These receptors were taken from a girl aged 10-17 years with multiple sclerosis. Both conserved end residues are part of each CDR3. The D gene is left open where the match is weak. Clone sizes are given selectively: once, few, many, or a class where the clone is expanded.

D,J,V,size,CDR3,DNA
TRBD2,TRBJ2-7,TRBV4-1,-,CASSKLTGTSPSYEQYF,TGCGCCAGCAGTAAATTAACCGGGACTAGCCCCTCCTACGAGCAGTACTTC
-,TRBJ2-5,TRBV11-2,-,CASSPILTGNGETQYF,TGTGCCAGCAGCCCGATTCTAACCGGGAATGGAGAGACCCAGTACTTC
TRBD1,TRBJ2-5,TRBV29-1,few,CSVGGAGQGRLNQETQYF,TGCAGCGTTGGGGGAGCCGGACAGGGAAGATTAAACCAAGAGACCCAGTACTTC
-,TRBJ1-1,TRBV5-1,-,CASSLEGKLVTDTEAFF,TGCGCCAGCAGCTTGGAAGGGAAACTCGTGACGGACACTGAAGCTTTCTTT
-,TRBJ2-5,TRBV9,once,CASSPRASWEETQYF,TGTGCCAGCAGCCCCCGGGCTAGTTGGGAGGAGACCCAGTACTTC
TRBD2,TRBJ2-5,TRBV20-1,-,CSAGTSGGAGETQYF,TGCAGTGCCGGGACTAGCGGGGGGGCCGGGGAGACCCAGTACTTC
-,TRBJ1-2,TRBV9,few,CASSVEEGNYGYTF,TGTGCCAGCAGCGTAGAGGAGGGGAACTATGGCTACACCTTC
-,TRBJ2-7,TRBV27,few,CASSPKSWGRSYEQYF,TGTGCCAGCAGTCCCAAGTCGTGGGGTCGCTCCTACGAGCAGTACTTC
-,TRBJ2-3,TRBV9,few,CASSAPTSPSTDTQYF,TGTGCCAGCAGCGCACCTACCTCTCCTAGCACAGATACGCAGTATTTT
-,TRBJ2-3,TRBV5-1,-,CASSPTGARADTQYF,TGCGCCAGCAGCCCTACGGGGGCGCGGGCAGATACGCAGTATTTT
-,TRBJ2-7,TRBV12-3/TRBV12-4,-,CASSFSDKTYEQYF,TGTGCCAGCAGTTTTTCGGACAAGACCTACGAGCAGTACTTC
-,TRBJ2-3,TRBV27,-,CASSFSLARTDTQYF,TGTGCCAGCAGTTTCTCACTAGCCCGCACAGATACGCAGTATTTT
TRBD2,TRBJ2-7,TRBV5-1,few,CASAIAGDSYEQYF,TGCGCCAGCGCCATAGCGGGGGACTCCTACGAGCAGTACTTC
-,TRBJ2-3,TRBV7-9,few,CASSFEGGTDTQYF,TGTGCCAGCAGCTTCGAGGGGGGCACAGATACGCAGTATTTT
TRBD1,TRBJ2-6,TRBV7-2,-,CASSLGTGSGANVRTF,TGTGCCAGCAGCTTAGGGACAGGGTCTGGGGCCAACGTCCGGACTTTC
TRBD2,TRBJ2-3,TRBV12-3/TRBV12-4,-,CASSLLAVPSTDTQYF,TGTGCCAGCAGCTTACTAGCGGTCCCTAGCACAGATACGCAGTATTTT
-,TRBJ2-7,TRBV18,-,CASSTISYEQYF,TGTGCCAGCTCTACCATATCCTACGAGCAGTACTTC
-,TRBJ1-1,TRBV4-1,-,CASKPLGGPPEAFF,TGCGCCAGCAAACCCTTAGGGGGGCCTCCTGAAGCTTTCTTT
-,TRBJ2-1,TRBV5-8,-,CASSLNQNNEQFF,TGTGCCAGCAGCTTGAACCAGAACAATGAGCAGTTCTTC
TRBD2,TRBJ2-1,TRBV12-3/TRBV12-4,-,CASSLAGGGTETQFF,TGTGCCAGCAGTTTAGCGGGCGGGGGAACTGAGACCCAGTTCTTC
-,TRBJ2-6,TRBV6-5,-,CASSANRVGANVLTF,TGTGCCAGCAGTGCCAACAGGGTTGGGGCCAACGTCCTGACTTTC
TRBD1,TRBJ2-2,TRBV12-3/TRBV12-4,-,CASSFGQVNTGELFF,TGTGCCAGCAGTTTCGGACAGGTTAACACCGGGGAGCTGTTTTTT
TRBD1,TRBJ2-1,TRBV12-3/TRBV12-4,few,CATTEQGAHYGNEQFF,TGTGCCACCACAGAGCAGGGGGCGCATTATGGCAATGAGCAGTTCTTC
-,TRBJ2-5,TRBV7-2,-,CASSFNREETQYF,TGTGCCAGCAGCTTCAACAGGGAAGAGACCCAGTACTTC
-,TRBJ2-7,TRBV3-1,few,CASSQDWGYNEQYF,TGTGCCAGCAGCCAAGATTGGGGCTACAACGAGCAGTACTTC
TRBD1,TRBJ2-7,TRBV29-1,-,CSVETGDVEQYF,TGCAGCGTTGAGACAGGGGACGTCGAGCAGTACTTC
TRBD1,TRBJ1-5,TRBV29-1,-,CSATTGSGNQPQHF,TGCAGCGCTACGACAGGGTCGGGAAATCAGCCCCAGCATTTT
TRBD2,TRBJ2-5,TRBV11-2,-,CASSLNSGGAWGETQYF,TGTGCCAGCAGCTTAAATAGCGGGGGGGCCTGGGGGGAGACCCAGTACTTC
-,TRBJ2-3,TRBV7-2,few,CASSLSPPSTDTQYF,TGTGCCAGCAGCTTATCCCCCCCTAGCACAGATACGCAGTATTTT
TRBD2,TRBJ2-1,TRBV5-1,-,CASSPRTSGRYNEQFF,TGCGCCAGCAGCCCCCGGACTAGCGGGAGGTACAATGAGCAGTTCTTC